This paragraph covers one T cell receptor (beta chain) sequence. The CDR3 extends over 15 amino acids. Germline trimming cut 4 bases from V and 5 bases from J; bases unmatched to any gene: 6. The V gene's germline CDR1 is SGDLS and CDR2 YYNGEE. Only in-frame clones appear in the TCRdb table, and some are missing; sequencing was by immunoSEQ multiplex PCR. The sample carries under 150,000 clones, over 80% recorded once. The data were obtained in a study of blood T cell repertoires in COVID-19. Participants spanned ages roughly 18 to 95 years and resided in around 25 US areas. Two negative PCRs, clearance, or symptom resolution had been documented for recovered Cohort 3 donors.

The J gene is TRBJ2-1, the V gene TRBV9, with 10 bases that match TRBD2. The receptor was derived from a man between 25 and 39 years old who had recovered from COVID-19. Sequences were obtained from PBMCs or T cells enriched from blood (not recorded which). CDR3 sequence: CASSTIAGGHNEQFF. In DNA form, the CDR3 reads TGTGCCAGCAGCACAATAGCGGGGGGCCACAATGAGCAGTTCTTC.